The entry below gives a single T cell receptor beta chain sequence along with its context. Its matching antigen is unknown. The record originates from a study of cytomegalovirus exposure and HLA in healthy donors. Study observations and caveats: In a later analysis, a missense DCLRE1C variant was linked to TCR beta V- and J-gene trimming. Apparent HLA restriction characterized most CMV-associated TCR beta chains in a later analysis. Immune exposure data for these donors was limited to CMV serostatus.

The PCR made use of 60 Vbeta and 13 Jbeta primers. As originally analysed: Later, roughly 86 million unique TCR beta chains were counted in an analysis, and roughly 10 million of them were shared. Produced via immunoSEQ multiplex PCR; TCRdb's table is partial and in-frame only. The DNA was the basis for D and trimming; V, J and clone size are from that table. The sample holds about 300,000 clones, 86% seen once. The sequencing sample was made of PBMCs. The receptor was derived from a man aged 40-49 years in good health and CMV-seropositive.

CDR3 region: CASSQERDSSTDTQYF. Here the CDR3 DNA reads TGCGCCAGCAGCCAAGAGAGGGACTCCTCCACAGATACGCAGTATTTT. The rearrangement uses TRBV4-1 and TRBJ2-3; possibly TRBD2 for D (6 bases). The CDR3 length is 16 residues. Looked up from germline, CDR1 is MGHRA and CDR2 is YSYEKL. The V end lost 0 bases, the J end lost 2 bases, and 12 bases lay between the germline ends.